This T cell receptor (beta chain) was recovered during a study of T cells after posttransplantation cyclophosphamide. Findings of the study overall: TRB clonality was highly associated with recipient CMV seropositivity and reactivation. Later post-transplant blood repertoires were often dominated by donor CD8+ memory clones. Skin or GI-infiltrating T cells shared few TRB sequences with blood.

Repertoires were generated with immunoSEQ multiplex PCR, while TCRdb's copy carries only in-frame clones and drops some. In total the sample includes 40,000 to 45,000 clones, none of them seen once. This clone turned up a few times. Its antigen is still unknown. The V end lost 0 bases, the J end lost 1 base, and 10 bases lay between the germline ends. The CDR3 is 16 residues long. Germline lookup yields CDR1 LNHNV and CDR2 YYDKDF (reference sequence). Peripheral blood was collected from the related graft donor on the marrow donation day. Sequenced sample: PBMCs. The genes are TRBV15 and TRBJ1-3; D ambiguous. This TCR was sampled from a man between 35 and 55 years old in good health, CMV-negative, and a related stem cell transplant donor. The CDR3 coding sequence is TGTGCCACCAGCAGAGATTGGTCACAGTCTGGAAACACCATATATTTT. The encoded protein is CATSRDWSQSGNTIYF.